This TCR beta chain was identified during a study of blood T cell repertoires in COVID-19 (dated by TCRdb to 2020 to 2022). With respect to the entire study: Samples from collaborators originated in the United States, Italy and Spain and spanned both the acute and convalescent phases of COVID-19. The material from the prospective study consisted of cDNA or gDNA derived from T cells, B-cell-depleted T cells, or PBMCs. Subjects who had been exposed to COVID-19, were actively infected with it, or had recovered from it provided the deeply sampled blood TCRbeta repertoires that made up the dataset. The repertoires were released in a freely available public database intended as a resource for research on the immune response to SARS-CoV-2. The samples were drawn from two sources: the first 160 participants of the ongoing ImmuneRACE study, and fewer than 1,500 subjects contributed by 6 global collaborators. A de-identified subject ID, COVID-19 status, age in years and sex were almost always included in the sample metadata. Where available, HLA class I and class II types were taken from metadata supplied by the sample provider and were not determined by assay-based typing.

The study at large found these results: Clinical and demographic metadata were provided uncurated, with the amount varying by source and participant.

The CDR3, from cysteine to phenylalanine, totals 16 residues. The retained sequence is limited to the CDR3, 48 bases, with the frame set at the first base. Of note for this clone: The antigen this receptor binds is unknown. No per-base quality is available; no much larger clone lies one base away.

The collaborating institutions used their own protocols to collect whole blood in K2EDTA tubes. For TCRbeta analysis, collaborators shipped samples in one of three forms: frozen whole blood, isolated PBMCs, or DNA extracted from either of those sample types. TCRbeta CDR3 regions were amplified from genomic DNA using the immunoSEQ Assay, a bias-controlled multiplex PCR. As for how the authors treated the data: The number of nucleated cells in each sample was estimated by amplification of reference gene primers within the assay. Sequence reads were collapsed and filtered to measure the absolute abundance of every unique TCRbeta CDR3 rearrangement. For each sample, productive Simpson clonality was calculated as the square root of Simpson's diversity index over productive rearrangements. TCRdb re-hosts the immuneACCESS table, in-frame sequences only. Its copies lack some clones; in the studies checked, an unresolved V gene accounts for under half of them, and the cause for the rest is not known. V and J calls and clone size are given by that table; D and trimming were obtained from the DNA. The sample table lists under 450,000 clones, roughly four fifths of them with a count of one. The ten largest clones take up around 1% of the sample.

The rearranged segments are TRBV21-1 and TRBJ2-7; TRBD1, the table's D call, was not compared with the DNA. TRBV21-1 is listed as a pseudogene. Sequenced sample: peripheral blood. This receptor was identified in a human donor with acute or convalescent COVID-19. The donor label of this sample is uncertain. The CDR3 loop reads CASSKAGTASSYEQYF. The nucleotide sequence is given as TGTGCCAGCAGCAAAGCGGGGACAGCCAGCTCCTACGAGCAGTACTTC.